Listed here are 11 T cell receptor beta chains from one sample, sequenced in a study of T cells in Graves' hyperthyroidism and ophthalmopathy. TCR beta CDR3 region amplification was performed from RNA transcripts. TCR CDR3 underwent first-round RT-PCR with the HTBI primer set. TCRdb redid the calling of the multiplex PCR reads with MiXCR, one entry per CDR3 protein. This sample has 550,000 to 850,000 distinct CDR3 sequences, with around 20% found just once. The sample was blood. The origin of the receptors is a woman aged 50 to 65 with Graves' hyperthyroidism that later progressed to Graves' ophthalmopathy.

J is TRBJ2-5 and V is TRBV15; D not certain. CDR3 length equals 13 residues. Germline loops: CDR1 LNHNV, CDR2 YYDKDF (reference sequence). V lost 0 bases and J 4 bases, leaving 6 bases between the germline ends. Here the CDR3 DNA reads TGTGCCACCAGCAGAGATCCAGGAGAGACCCAGTACTTC. It yields the protein CATSRDPGETQYF.

This clonotype occurred many times. This sequence joins TRBV7-2 and TRBJ1-4; 8 positions match TRBD1. The J segment lost 0 bases and the V segment lost 5 bases, leaving 5 bases of the junction unmatched. CDR1 and CDR2 (germline): SGHTA, FQGNSA. This CDR3 spans 16 amino acids. The CDR3 here is CASSLGQGPTNEKLFF. The DNA for the CDR3 is TGTGCCAGCAGCCTCGGACAGGGACCAACTAATGAAAAACTGTTTTTT.

The V call is TRBV5-4, the J call TRBJ2-7; D might be TRBD1 (6 bases). The CDR3 has 14 residues. Germline loops: CDR1 SGHNT, CDR2 YYREEE (reference sequence). The V end lost 4 bases, the J end lost 4 bases, and 15 bases lay between the germline ends. This CDR3 reads CASSPATGLYEQYF. CDR3 in DNA: TGTGCCAGCAGCCCCGCGACAGGCTTGTACGAGCAGTACTTC. The variable domain in full, completed from reference TRBV5-4 and TRBJ2-7, reads ETGVTQSPTHLIKTRGQQVTLRCSSQSGHNTVSWYQQALGQGPQFIFQYYREEENGRGNFPPRFSGLQFPNYSSELNVNALELDDSALYLCASSPATGLYEQYFGPGTRLTVT.

The CDR3 is CASSLVPDTTIYGYTF. The CDR3 coding sequence is TGTGCCAGCAGCTTAGTCCCTGACACTACTATCTATGGCTACACCTTC. The gene calls are TRBV7-6 and TRBJ1-2, with D unclear. The CDR3 length is 16 residues. Germline loops: CDR1 SGHVS, CDR2 FNYEAQ. The V end lost 1 base, the J end lost 4 bases, and 16 bases lay between the germline ends.

This clonotype has more than one count but fewer than ten. The gene calls are TRBV30 and TRBJ1-1; maybe TRBD1 (5 bases). The ends were cut back, 4 bases at V and 7 bases at J, with 10 bases in the middle. CDR3 length equals 11 residues. Germline values: CDR1 GTSNPN, CDR2 SVGIG (reference sequence). CDR3 sequence: CAWTGRIEAFF. The CDR3 bases are TGTGCCTGGACGGGACGGATTGAAGCTTTCTTT. The full variable domain, in which reference TRBV30 and TRBJ1-1 provide the parts outside the CDR3, is SQTIHQWPATLVQPVGSPLSLECTVEGTSNPNLYWYRQAAGRGLQLLFYSVGIGQISSEVPQNLSASRPQDRQFILSSKKLLLSDSGFYLCAWTGRIEAFFGQGTRLTVV.

This clonotype was seen repeatedly, ten times or more. The junction and the germline gene differ at one end; a read error may be behind it. The V call is TRBV5-1, the J call TRBJ1-2; 10 positions agree with TRBD1. The germline CDR1 and CDR2 sequences are SGHRS and YFSETQ. The CDR3 runs to 15 residues. This CDR3 is CASSLAGTGDYGYTF. CDR3 coding DNA: TGTGCCAGCAGCTTAGCTGGGACAGGGGACTATGGCTACACCTTC.

This clonotype was seen only once. A junction end diverges from the germline sequence, so it may reflect a read error. The V gene is TRBV20-1, the J gene TRBJ1-2; 7 bases are a match to TRBD1. The CDR3 totals 14 residues. Germline V gene data show CDR1 as DFQATT and CDR2 as SNEGSKA (reference sequence). The CDR3 coding sequence is TGCAGTGCTAATCCTAGGGGGCTGCACTATGGCCACACCTTC. Its protein product is CSANPRGLHYGHTF.

The J gene is TRBJ2-5, the V gene TRBV29-1, with 8 nucleotides matching TRBD1. V lost 4 bases, J lost 4 bases, and 8 bases stayed unmatched. The CDR3 length is 14 residues. Germline V lookup: CDR1 SQVTM, CDR2 ANQGSEA. This CDR3 reads CSVALDRVGETQYF. The CDR3 DNA reads as TGCAGCGTTGCCCTGGACAGGGTGGGAGAGACCCAGTACTTC.

This clonotype has only a few counts. This chain uses TRBV7-9 with TRBJ1-2, with 7 bases aligning to TRBD1. Germline V gene lookup returns CDR1 SEHNR and CDR2 FQNEAQ (reference sequence). The CDR3 runs to 16 residues. Trimming cost V 2 bases and J 0 bases; bases outside gene matches: 6. The CDR3 is CASSLRDRASNYGYTF. The CDR3 DNA reads TGTGCCAGCAGCTTAAGAGACAGGGCCTCTAACTATGGCTACACCTTC.

There are a few counts of this clonotype. The gene calls are TRBV14 and TRBJ2-7, with 13 bases aligning to TRBD2. Germline-derived CDR1 and CDR2 are SGHDN and FVKESK. The CDR3 has 17 residues. After removal of 1 base from V and 3 bases from J, the junction contained 6 bases not matched to a gene. Here the CDR3 DNA reads TGTGCCAGCAGCCAAGTACCGGGACTAGCGGGGATCTACGAGCAGTACTTC. This translates into CASSQVPGLAGIYEQYF.

This sequence joins TRBV7-8 and TRBJ2-1, with TRBD1 as a possible D gene (5 bases). The V gene's germline CDR1 is SGHVS and CDR2 FQNEAQ. Trimming left V 4 bases short and J 2 bases short, with 15 bases between. The CDR3 has 16 amino acids. CDR3 amino acids: CASSSNSGKAYNEQFF. Here the CDR3 DNA reads TGTGCCAGCAGCTCTAATTCAGGGAAAGCCTACAATGAGCAGTTCTTC.